The 19 T cell receptor beta chains given below trace back to one sample, sequenced in a study of beta chain features in type 1 diabetes. cDNA synthesis used the whole RNA isolate, giving expressed TCRB sequences. The assay was immunoSEQ multiplex PCR, and TCRdb's table has in-frame clones only and misses some. The table shows 300,000 to 350,000 clones, with less than 9.5% occurring only once. Input material: central memory CD4+ T cells from blood. Source of these receptors: a woman between 18 and 29 years old in good health.

In this sample, this clone turned up a few times. The chain couples TRBV18 to TRBJ2-3; either TRBD1 or TRBD2 may supply D (6 bases each). From germline, CDR1 is KGHSH and CDR2 LQKENI. Trimming took off 6 bases at V and 0 bases at J, with 13 bases between the two ends. The CDR3 length is 15 residues. CDR3 DNA sequence: TGTGCCAGCTCCCCTTCGGGGGCTAGCACAGATACGCAGTATTTT. Amino acids: CASSPSGASTDTQYF.

About this clone itself: The same CDR3 is also encoded by other DNA sequences in this sample. The rearrangement uses TRBV18 and TRBJ1-1; D is uncertain. Germline CDR1 KGHSH, CDR2 LQKENI. There are 13 residues in the CDR3. V was clipped by 3 bases and J by 4 bases, with 9 bases between them. CDR3 DNA: TGTGCCAGCTCACCGTCTGAAGGCACTGAAGCTTTCTTT. Its protein is CASSPSEGTEAFF.

This clone has a handful of counts. The chain is built from TRBV7-3 and TRBJ2-1; 10 nucleotides agree with TRBD2. Trimming took 2 bases from V and 6 from J; bases not matched to a gene: 1. The CDR3 loop spans 14 amino acids. Germline V gene data show CDR1 as SGHTA and CDR2 as FQGTGA. This CDR3 reads CASSLSSGSNEQFF. CDR3 sequence (DNA): TGTGCCAGCAGCTTATCTAGCGGGAGCAATGAGCAGTTCTTC.

This clone was found a few times. Other DNA sequences in this specimen translate into the identical CDR3. The V and J genes are TRBV18 and TRBJ1-2, with unresolved D. CDR1 is KGHSH and CDR2 is LQKENI in the germline V gene. The CDR3 is made up of 13 amino acids. Trimming cost V 0 bases and J 4 bases, with 6 bases left between them. CDR3 nucleotide sequence: TGTGCCAGCTCACCACCCAGTGGCTATGGCTACACCTTC. Translated, it gives CASSPPSGYGYTF. The variable domain in full, completed from reference TRBV18 and TRBJ1-2, reads NAGVMQNPRHLVRRRGQEARLRCSPMKGHSHVYWYRQLPEEGLKFMVYLQKENIIDESGMPKERFSAEFPKEGPSILRIQQVVRGDSAAYFCASSPPSGYGYTFGSGTRLTVV.

This chain links TRBV7-8 with TRBJ2-5; D is unclear. The V gene's germline CDR1 is SGHVS and CDR2 FQNEAQ. The V end was cut by 1 base, the J end by 1 base, with 4 bases between. This CDR3 contains 13 residues. The CDR3 DNA reads as TGTGCCAGCAGCTTAGACAGCCAAGAGACCCAGTACTTC. This encodes CASSLDSQETQYF.

The chain has TRBV18 and TRBJ2-7; 9 bases align to TRBD2. The V segment lost 6 bases and the J segment 3 bases; nucleotides outside the gene matches: 6. The germline V gene has CDR1 KGHSH and CDR2 LQKENI. This CDR3 has 14 amino acids. In nucleotides, the CDR3 is TGTGCCAGCTCTCCGACTAGCGGAGGCTACGAGCAGTACTTC. It encodes CASSPTSGGYEQYF.

This clone turned up a few times. The chain is built from TRBV28 and TRBJ1-1; 7 nucleotides match TRBD1. The CDR3 runs 12 residues. Trimming removed 11 bases from V and 11 bases from J; junction bases left unmatched: 14. Germline lookup yields CDR1 MDHEN and CDR2 SYDVKM. In DNA form, the CDR3 reads TGTGCCTCTTCCAGACAGGGACAAAGGGCTTTCTTT. Translated: CASSRQGQRAFF.

This clone was seen more than once but under ten times. The rearrangement links TRBV6-5 to TRBJ2-1; 7 nucleotides line up with TRBD1. Germline lookup yields CDR1 MNHEY and CDR2 SVGAGI. CDR3 length equals 15 residues. Germline trimming cut 6 bases from V and 0 bases from J; bases unmatched to any gene: 5. This CDR3 is CASRMTGSSYNEQFF. The CDR3 DNA sequence: TGTGCCAGCAGGATGACAGGGAGCTCCTACAATGAGCAGTTCTTC.

V gene TRBV19 combines with J gene TRBJ1-4, with TRBD1 matching 7 bases. This CDR3 has 15 amino acids. Trimming cost V 6 bases and J 4 bases; bases outside gene matches: 8. Germline loops: CDR1 LNHDA, CDR2 SQIVND (reference sequence). The CDR3 bases are TGTGCCAGTAGGACAACCGGGACAGTTAATGAAAAACTGTTTTTT. Protein product: CASRTTGTVNEKLFF.

This chain joins TRBV7-3 and TRBJ2-7; D gene ambiguous. Looked up from germline, CDR1 is SGHTA and CDR2 is FQGTGA. The CDR3 consists of 13 residues. The V and J ends lost 0 bases and 3 bases respectively, with 6 bases between them. CDR3 loop: CASSLTADYEQYF. CDR3 sequence (DNA): TGTGCCAGCAGCTTAACGGCCGACTACGAGCAGTACTTC.

A remark on this clone: An end of the junction differs from the germline gene, which may be a read error. The chain has TRBV7-3 and TRBJ1-1, with 7 bases matching TRBD1. Per the germline V gene, CDR1 is SGHTA and CDR2 is FQGTGA. The CDR3 contains 14 residues. This CDR3 reads CASSVTGADTEAFF. The CDR3 DNA follows: TGTGCCAGCAGCGTAACAGGGGCTGACACTGAAGCTTTCTTT.

The rearrangement uses TRBV10-3 and TRBJ2-3, with D uncertain. CDR3 length equals 13 residues. Germline-derived CDR1 and CDR2 are ENHRY and SYGVKD. V was trimmed by 7 bases and J by 2 bases, leaving 10 bases between them. CDR3 amino acids: CAIIDGNTDTQYF. The CDR3, as DNA: TGTGCCATCATCGACGGAAACACAGATACGCAGTATTTT.

The V and J genes are TRBV6-1 and TRBJ2-5, with 14 bases fitting TRBD2. V lost 6 bases, J lost 4 bases, and 4 bases stayed unmatched. The V gene's germline CDR1 is MNHNS and CDR2 SASEGT. This CDR3 spans 15 amino acids. The CDR3 spells CASRSGLAGAETQYF. Written as DNA, the CDR3 is TGTGCCAGCAGATCGGGACTAGCGGGAGCAGAGACCCAGTACTTC.

This clone came up a few times. The chain carries TRBV10-3 and TRBJ2-3; D gene uncertain. V was clipped by 0 bases and J by 9 bases, with 25 bases between them. Germline CDR1 reads ENHRY; CDR2 reads SYGVKD. The CDR3 extends over 18 amino acids. CDR3 sequence: CAISESKDLSGKVMTQYF. The CDR3 region has the DNA TGTGCCATCAGTGAGTCCAAGGATTTATCTGGGAAGGTGATGACGCAGTATTTT.

This clone was seen more than once but under ten times. This chain joins TRBV25-1 and TRBJ1-5; 9 nucleotides line up with TRBD1. The germline CDR1 and CDR2 sequences are MGHDK and SYGVNS. This CDR3 is built from 14 residues. J lost 7 bases, V lost 4 bases, and 5 bases had no gene match. The CDR3 loop reads CASSASGTGQPQHF. The CDR3 DNA reads as TGTGCCAGCAGTGCATCCGGGACAGGGCAGCCCCAGCATTTT.

To note about this clone: Other DNA sequences within the sample encode an identical CDR3. The rearrangement uses TRBV28 and TRBJ1-5, with D unresolved. V was cut by 2 bases and J by 1 base, with 6 bases left in between. The germline CDR1 and CDR2 sequences are MDHEN and SYDVKM. This CDR3 region has 14 residues. CDR3 residues: CASSLGQSNQPQHF. The CDR3 DNA sequence: TGTGCCAGCAGTTTAGGGCAGAGCAATCAGCCCCAGCATTTT.

This clone has just a few counts. The same CDR3 is also encoded by other DNA sequences in this sample. V is TRBV5-6 and J is TRBJ1-1; D not resolved. The CDR3 runs 13 residues. Trimming left V 1 base short and J 1 base short, with 5 bases between. Per the germline V gene, CDR1 is SGHDT and CDR2 is YYEEEE. For the CDR3, the DNA is TGTGCCAGCAGCTTGACACCGAACACTGAAGCTTTCTTT. Amino acid sequence: CASSLTPNTEAFF.

V usage is TRBV23-1 and J usage is TRBJ2-5; weak D call: TRBD2 (5 bases). TRBV23-1 is given ORF status, its function remaining uncertain. V dropped 7 bases and J dropped 3 bases, with 15 bases sitting between them. This CDR3 is 14 amino acids long. CDR3 DNA: TGCGCCAGCACCCGAAATGAGCGGAAAGAGACCCAGTACTTC. This encodes CASTRNERKETQYF.

The chain is built from TRBV2 and TRBJ2-5; no clear D. This CDR3 contains 13 residues. The germline V gene encodes CDR1 SNHLY and CDR2 FYNNEI. With 8 bases removed from V and 5 bases from J, the gap between germline ends came to 15 bases. The CDR3, as DNA: TGTGCCAGCGTGGAGCTCGAAAGGGAGACCCAGTACTTC. Amino acids: CASVELERETQYF.